These 9 T cell receptor beta chains were sequenced from one sample in a study of early T cells in non-severe SARS-CoV-2 infection. TCRdb redid the calling of the 5' RACE reads with MiXCR, one entry per CDR3 protein. Counted here are 55,000 or so distinct CDR3 sequences, approximately 12% occurring once; the ten biggest clones make up 1.2% to 1.5%. Material: whole blood. The receptors come from an adult who was a healthcare worker with PCR-confirmed SARS-CoV-2 infection or an uninfected control (not recorded which).

This chain links TRBV6-5 with TRBJ2-7; D is perhaps TRBD1 or TRBD2 (5 bases each). The germline CDR1 and CDR2 sequences are MNHEY and SVGAGI. Trimming stripped 0 bases from V and 5 bases from J, with 14 bases between. This CDR3 is built from 15 residues. The CDR3 sequence: CASSYSGVIVDEQYF. In DNA form, the CDR3 reads TGTGCCAGCAGTTACTCGGGGGTGATCGTGGACGAGCAGTACTTC.

There are a few counts of this clonotype. CDR3: CSASPITGYGYTF. The CDR3 nucleotides are TGCAGTGCTAGTCCCATTACAGGGTATGGCTACACCTTC. The chain uses TRBV20-1 and TRBJ1-2, with a weak D call TRBD1 (6 bases). Germline CDR1 reads DFQATT; CDR2 reads SNEGSKA (reference sequence). The V gene lost 3 bases and the J gene lost 5 bases, with 13 bases spanning the gap. The CDR3 length is 13 residues.

The chain recombines TRBV2 with TRBJ1-2, with 11 bases that match TRBD1. The ends lost 7 bases at V and 8 bases at J; junction bases unmatched: 12. Germline V gene data show CDR1 as SNHLY and CDR2 as FYNNEI. This CDR3 has 15 residues. The CDR3 bases are TGTGCCAGCAACTCCTACCCGGGACAGGGGGGCGGCTACACCTTC. It translates to CASNSYPGQGGGYTF. The full variable domain, its missing parts supplied by reference TRBV2 and TRBJ1-2, is EPEVTQTPSHQVTQMGQEVILRCVPISNHLYFYWYRQILGQKVEFLVSFYNNEISEKSEIFDDQFSVERPDGSNFTLKIRSTKLEDSAMYFCASNSYPGQGGGYTFGSGTRLTVV.

The chain employs TRBV29-1 and TRBJ2-7, with TRBD1 matching 10 bases. Looked up from germline, CDR1 is SQVTM and CDR2 is ANQGSEA. Trimming removed 6 bases from V and 4 bases from J; junction bases left unmatched: 9. The CDR3 covers 14 residues. CDR3 sequence reads: CSVSPGQGIYEQYF. The CDR3 DNA reads TGCAGCGTGAGCCCGGGACAGGGGATTTACGAGCAGTACTTC.

The rearrangement uses TRBV5-6 and TRBJ1-6; D is perhaps TRBD1 (6 bases). Germline CDR1 reads SGHDT; CDR2 reads YYEEEE. This CDR3 has 15 residues. Trimming left V 5 bases short and J 7 bases short, with 16 bases between. CDR3 nucleotide sequence: TGTGCCAGCAGACCAGGGGATTTGGGAAATTCACCCCTCCACTTT. It yields the protein CASRPGDLGNSPLHF.

The chain links TRBV3-1 to TRBJ1-5, with a weak D call TRBD1 (6 bases). Trimming cost V 3 bases and J 4 bases, with 10 bases left between them. The length of the CDR3 is 14 residues. The germline gives CDR1 LGHDT, CDR2 YNNKEL (reference sequence). For the CDR3, the DNA is TGTGCCAGCAGCCACACAGGGCCAAATCAGCCCCAGCATTTT. This gives the protein CASSHTGPNQPQHF.

The chain combines TRBV20-1 with TRBJ2-5; the match to TRBD2 covers 8 bases. Looked up from germline, CDR1 is DFQATT and CDR2 is SNEGSKA (reference sequence). CDR3 length: 14 residues. The trim removed 3 bases at V and 3 bases at J, leaving 6 bases unmatched. CDR3 coding DNA: TGCAGTGCTAGTGGCGGGAGGCTGGAAGAGACCCAGTACTTC. This codes for CSASGGRLEETQYF.

V gene TRBV6-5 combines with J gene TRBJ2-1, with D maybe TRBD2 (7 bases). Trimming pared 7 bases from V and 9 bases from J, leaving 22 bases between. The CDR3 is 15 residues long. Germline V gives CDR1 MNHEY, CDR2 SVGAGI. The CDR3 nucleotides read TGTGCCAGCACCAACGGGGGGCTTTCCGGTAGTGAGCAGTTCTTC. Encoded protein: CASTNGGLSGSEQFF.

This clonotype was found a few times. The V gene is TRBV7-2, the J gene TRBJ2-3, with TRBD2 matching over 12 bases. This CDR3 spans 17 amino acids. Germline CDR1 and CDR2: SGHTA and FQGNSA. V lost 5 bases and J lost 6; bases outside the gene matches: 12. CDR3 DNA sequence: TGTGCCAGCAGCATATCGTCTAGCGGGGGGGCCGCGGATACGCAGTATTTT. It encodes CASSISSSGGAADTQYF.